Listed below are T cell receptor beta chains from one sample, sequenced in a study of T cells in Graves' hyperthyroidism and ophthalmopathy. From the multiplex PCR reads, TCRdb called clonotypes with MiXCR, one entry per CDR3 protein. The sample includes about 540,000 distinct CDR3 sequences, just over 45% seen only once; the top ten take just over 8%. Sequencing input: peripheral blood or thyroid tissue (not recorded which). Every receptor here comes from a woman younger than 35 with Graves' hyperthyroidism. The CDR3 runs from the conserved cysteine through the conserved F or W. A D gene is named only where the DNA matches it firmly. Rows may omit the clone size; those that give it use once, few, many or a size class.

TRBJ1-2 TRBV9 NA few CASSVGGRAGYGYTF TGTGCCAGCAGCGTAGGTGGGAGAGCAGGGTATGGCTACACCTTC
TRBJ1-5 TRBV10-3 NA NA CARVNQPQHF TGTGCCAGGGTTAATCAGCCCCAGCATTTT
TRBJ2-7 TRBV7-3 NA NA CASSYIGGQYF TGTGCCAGCAGTTACATCGGGGGGCAGTACTTC
TRBJ1-1 TRBV29-1 NA many CSVHQGTEAFF TGCAGCGTTCACCAGGGAACTGAAGCTTTCTTT
TRBJ1-1 TRBV25-1 NA NA CASSLRGHPEAFF TGTGCCAGCAGTTTAAGGGGACACCCTGAAGCTTTCTTT
TRBJ2-7 TRBV10-3 TRBD2 many CAISEAGGDEQYF TGTGCCATCAGTGAGGCGGGGGGGGACGAGCAGTACTTC
TRBJ1-3 TRBV7-3 NA many CASSYRRGNTIYF TGTGCCAGCAGCTACCGGCGGGGAAACACCATATATTTT
TRBJ2-2 TRBV29-1 NA NA CSVVIVDYSNTGGLFF TGCAGCGTGGTCATTGTGGACTACTCGAACACCGGGGGGCTGTTTTTT
TRBJ1-2 TRBV29-1 NA once CSVHPGAAGYTF TGCAGCGTCCATCCTGGGGCGGCGGGCTACACCTTC
TRBJ1-5 TRBV2 NA NA CASSFRAADQPQHF TGTGCCAGCAGTTTTAGGGCGGCAGATCAGCCCCAGCATTTT
TRBJ1-6 TRBV2 NA many CASTVSSYNSPLHF TGTGCCAGCACCGTGAGCTCCTATAATTCACCCCTCCACTTT
TRBJ1-2 TRBV24-1 TRBD1 NA CATSARDRGISGYTF TGTGCCACCAGTGCCCGGGACAGGGGAATAAGTGGCTACACCTTC
TRBJ1-6 TRBV7-9 NA many CASSRQVNSPLHF TGTGCCAGCAGCCGACAGGTTAATTCACCCCTCCACTTT
TRBJ1-4 TRBV12-3/TRBV12-4 NA many CASSAAEKLFF TGTGCCAGCAGCGCCGCTGAAAAACTGTTTTTT
TRBJ2-5 TRBV7-3 NA NA CASSLLGRRETQYF TGTGCCAGCAGCTTATTAGGGCGGAGGGAGACCCAGTACTTC
TRBJ1-1 TRBV25-1 TRBD1 NA CASSHNRDRYMNTEAFF TGTGCCAGCAGCCACAACCGGGACAGGTACATGAACACTGAAGCTTTCTTT
TRBJ1-1 TRBV12-3/TRBV12-4 NA many CASSDRFGTEAFF TGTGCCAGCAGTGACAGGTTTGGCACTGAAGCTTTCTTT
TRBJ1-2 TRBV12-3/TRBV12-4 NA NA CASRATGGGDGYTF TGTGCCAGCAGGGCAACGGGGGGCGGCGATGGCTACACCTTC
TRBJ2-7 TRBV29-1 TRBD2 NA CSVLTSGRLAYEQYF TGCAGCGTCCTGACAAGCGGGAGACTTGCCTACGAGCAGTACTTC
TRBJ2-1 TRBV2 NA few CASSESGAYEQFF TGTGCCAGCAGTGAAAGCGGTGCCTATGAGCAGTTCTTC
TRBJ2-7 TRBV5-1 NA few CASSLMGSTYEQYF TGCGCCAGCAGCTTGATGGGCAGTACCTACGAGCAGTACTTC
TRBJ2-7 TRBV9 NA once CASSGGGGAVNEQYF TGTGCCAGCAGCGGTGGAGGGGGCGCGGTGAACGAGCAGTACTTC
TRBJ2-1 TRBV24-1 NA NA CATNDTRVNEQFF TGTGCCACCAATGATACCAGGGTTAATGAGCAGTTCTTC
TRBJ1-1 TRBV20-1 TRBD1 many CSARDRGLAFF TGCAGTGCTAGGGACAGGGGGCTTGCTTTCTTT
TRBJ2-2 TRBV7-9 NA NA CASTTPNTGELFF TGTGCCAGCACCACACCGAACACCGGGGAGCTGTTTTTT
TRBJ2-7 TRBV7-2 TRBD2 NA CASSQDPLGLAGGTYEQYF TGTGCCAGCAGCCAAGATCCCCTCGGACTAGCGGGAGGAACCTACGAGCAGTACTTC
TRBJ2-2 TRBV9 NA few CASSVSTGDLLGELFF TGTGCCAGCAGCGTATCGACGGGCGACTTACTCGGGGAGCTGTTTTTT